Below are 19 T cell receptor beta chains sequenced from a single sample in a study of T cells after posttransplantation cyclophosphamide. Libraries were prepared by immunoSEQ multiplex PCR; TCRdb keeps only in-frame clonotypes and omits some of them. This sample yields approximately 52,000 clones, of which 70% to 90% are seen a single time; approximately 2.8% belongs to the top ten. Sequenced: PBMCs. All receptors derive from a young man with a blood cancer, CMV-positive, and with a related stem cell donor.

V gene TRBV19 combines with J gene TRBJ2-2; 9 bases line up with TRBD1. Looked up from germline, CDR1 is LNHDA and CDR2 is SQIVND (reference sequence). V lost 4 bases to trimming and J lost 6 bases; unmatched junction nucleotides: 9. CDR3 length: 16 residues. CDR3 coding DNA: TGTGCCAGTAGTACAATTTTGGGACAGGGTGCCGGGGAGCTGTTTTTT. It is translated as CASSTILGQGAGELFF.

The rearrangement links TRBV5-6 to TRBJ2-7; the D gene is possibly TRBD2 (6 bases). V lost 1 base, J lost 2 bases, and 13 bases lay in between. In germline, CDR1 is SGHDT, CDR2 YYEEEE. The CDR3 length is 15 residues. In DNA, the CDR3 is TGTGCCAGCAGCTTGACCGGGACTTACACCTACGAGCAGTACTTC. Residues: CASSLTGTYTYEQYF.

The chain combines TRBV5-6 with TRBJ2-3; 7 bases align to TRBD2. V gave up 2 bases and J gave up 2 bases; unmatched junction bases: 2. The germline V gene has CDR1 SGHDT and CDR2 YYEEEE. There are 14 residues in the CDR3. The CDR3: CASSFGTTTDTQYF. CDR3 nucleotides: TGTGCCAGCAGCTTTGGGACTACCACAGATACGCAGTATTTT.

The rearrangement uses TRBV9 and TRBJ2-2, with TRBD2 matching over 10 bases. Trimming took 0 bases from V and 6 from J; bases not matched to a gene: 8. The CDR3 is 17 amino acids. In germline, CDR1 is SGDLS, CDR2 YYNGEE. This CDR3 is CASSVELAGFKSGELFF. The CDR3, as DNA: TGTGCCAGCAGCGTAGAACTAGCGGGATTTAAGTCCGGGGAGCTGTTTTTT. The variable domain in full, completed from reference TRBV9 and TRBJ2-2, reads DSGVTQTPKHLITATGQRVTLRCSPRSGDLSVYWYQQSLDQGLQFLIQYYNGEERAKGNILERFSAQQFPDLHSELNLSSLELGDSALYFCASSVELAGFKSGELFFGEGSRLTVL.

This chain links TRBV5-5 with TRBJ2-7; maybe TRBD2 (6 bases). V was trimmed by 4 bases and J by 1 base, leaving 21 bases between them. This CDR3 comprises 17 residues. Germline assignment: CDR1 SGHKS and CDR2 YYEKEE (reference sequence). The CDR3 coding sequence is TGTGCCAGCAGCCGCGGCTTGACCGGGACTCCTTCCTACGAGCAGTACTTC. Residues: CASSRGLTGTPSYEQYF.

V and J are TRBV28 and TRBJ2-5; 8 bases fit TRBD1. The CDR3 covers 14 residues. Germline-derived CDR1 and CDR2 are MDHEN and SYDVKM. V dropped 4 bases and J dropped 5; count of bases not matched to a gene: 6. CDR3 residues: CASSSPDRDETQYF. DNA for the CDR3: TGTGCCAGCAGTTCCCCGGACAGGGATGAGACCCAGTACTTC.

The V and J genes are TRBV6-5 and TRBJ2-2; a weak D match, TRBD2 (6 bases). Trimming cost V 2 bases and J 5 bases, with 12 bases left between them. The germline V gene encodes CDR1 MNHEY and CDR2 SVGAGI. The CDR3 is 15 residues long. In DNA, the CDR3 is TGTGCCAGCAGTTACGCCCGGGGGTCGACCGGGGAGCTGTTTTTT. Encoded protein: CASSYARGSTGELFF.

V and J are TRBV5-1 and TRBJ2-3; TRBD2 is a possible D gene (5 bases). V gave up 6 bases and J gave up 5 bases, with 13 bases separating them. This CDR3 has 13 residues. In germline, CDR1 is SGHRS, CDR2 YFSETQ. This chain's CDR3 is CASNEGSIDTQYF. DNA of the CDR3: TGCGCCAGCAACGAGGGATCGATAGATACGCAGTATTTT.

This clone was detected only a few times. This CDR3 reads CASSSGTGRELFF. CDR3 bases: TGTGCCAGCAGTTCCGGGACTGGGCGGGAGCTGTTTTTT. This chain links TRBV27 with TRBJ2-2; TRBD2 is a possible D gene (6 bases). CDR1 MNHEY and CDR2 SMNVEV come from the germline V gene (reference sequence). Trimming pared 4 bases from V and 9 bases from J, leaving 12 bases between. This CDR3 contains 13 residues.

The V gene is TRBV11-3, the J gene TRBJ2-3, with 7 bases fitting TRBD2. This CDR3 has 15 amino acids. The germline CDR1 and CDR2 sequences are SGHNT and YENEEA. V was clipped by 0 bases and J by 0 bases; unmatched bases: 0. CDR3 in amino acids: CASSLDSGSTDTQYF. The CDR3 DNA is TGTGCCAGCAGCTTAGATAGCGGGAGCACAGATACGCAGTATTTT.

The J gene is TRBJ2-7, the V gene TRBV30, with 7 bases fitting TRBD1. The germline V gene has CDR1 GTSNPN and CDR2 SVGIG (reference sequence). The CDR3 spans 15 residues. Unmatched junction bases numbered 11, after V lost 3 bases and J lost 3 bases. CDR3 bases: TGTGCCTGGAGCAAAGCCTCCGGGACAGTCTACGAGCAGTACTTC. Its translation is CAWSKASGTVYEQYF.

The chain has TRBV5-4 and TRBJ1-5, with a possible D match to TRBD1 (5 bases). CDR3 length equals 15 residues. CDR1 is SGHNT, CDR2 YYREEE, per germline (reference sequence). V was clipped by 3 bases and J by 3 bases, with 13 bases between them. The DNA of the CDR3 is TGTGCCAGCAGCTACGGGGGGGAGTTCAATCAGCCCCAGCATTTT. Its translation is CASSYGGEFNQPQHF.

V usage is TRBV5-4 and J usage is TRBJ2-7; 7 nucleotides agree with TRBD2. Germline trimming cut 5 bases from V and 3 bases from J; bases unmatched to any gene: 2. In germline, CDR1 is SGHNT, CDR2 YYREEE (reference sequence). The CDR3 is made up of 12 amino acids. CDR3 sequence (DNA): TGTGCCAGCAGTGGGGGGGACTACGAGCAGTACTTC. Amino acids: CASSGGDYEQYF.

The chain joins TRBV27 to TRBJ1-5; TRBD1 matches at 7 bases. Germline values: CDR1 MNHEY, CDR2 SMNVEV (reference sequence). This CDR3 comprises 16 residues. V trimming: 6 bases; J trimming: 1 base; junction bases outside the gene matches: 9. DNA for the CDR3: TGTGCCAGCAGGTTTCAGGGGGTAGGGAGCAATCAGCCCCAGCATTTT. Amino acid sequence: CASRFQGVGSNQPQHF.

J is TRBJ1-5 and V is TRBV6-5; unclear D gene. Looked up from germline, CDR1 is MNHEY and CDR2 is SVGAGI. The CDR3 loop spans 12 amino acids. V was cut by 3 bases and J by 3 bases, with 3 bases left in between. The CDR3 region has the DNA TGTGCCAGCAGTTATCTCAATCAGCCCCAGCATTTT. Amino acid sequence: CASSYLNQPQHF.

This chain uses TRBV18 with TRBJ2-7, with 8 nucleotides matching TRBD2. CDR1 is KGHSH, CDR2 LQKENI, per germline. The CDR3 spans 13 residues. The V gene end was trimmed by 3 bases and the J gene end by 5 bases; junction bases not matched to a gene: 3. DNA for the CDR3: TGTGCCAGCTCACCGGGACTAGGGAACGAGCAGTACTTC. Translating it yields CASSPGLGNEQYF.

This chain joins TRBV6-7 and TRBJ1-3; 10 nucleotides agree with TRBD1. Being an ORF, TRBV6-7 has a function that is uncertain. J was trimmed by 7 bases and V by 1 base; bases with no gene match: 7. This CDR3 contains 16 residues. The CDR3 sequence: CASSYYDRGLGNTIYF. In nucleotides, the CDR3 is TGTGCCAGCAGTTACTACGACAGGGGGCTGGGGAACACCATATATTTT.

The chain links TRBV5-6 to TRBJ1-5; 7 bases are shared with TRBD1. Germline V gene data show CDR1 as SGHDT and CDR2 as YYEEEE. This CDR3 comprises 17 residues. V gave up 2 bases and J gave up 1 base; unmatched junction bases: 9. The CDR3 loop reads CASSFRGRGLSNQPQHF. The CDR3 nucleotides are TGTGCCAGCAGCTTTAGGGGAAGGGGGCTAAGCAATCAGCCCCAGCATTTT.

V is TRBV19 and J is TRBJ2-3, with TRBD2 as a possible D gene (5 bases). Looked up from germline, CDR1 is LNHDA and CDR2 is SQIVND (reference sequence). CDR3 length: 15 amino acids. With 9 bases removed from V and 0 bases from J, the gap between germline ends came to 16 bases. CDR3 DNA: TGTGCCAGCCGGGATTACCCTACTAGCACAGATACGCAGTATTTT. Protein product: CASRDYPTSTDTQYF.